This entry lists 12 T cell receptor beta chains sequenced from one sample in a study of blood T cells in healthy people across ages. PCR was performed a second time for roughly 7 to 12 cycles using a sample-barcoded 5' primer and a J-beta primer mix. A single record per CDR3 protein comes from TCRdb applying MiXCR to the 5' RACE reads. The sample lists about 680,000 distinct CDR3 sequences; 49% were seen once. Sample: blood. The receptors come from a woman in her sixties in good health.

In this sample, this clonotype turned up many times. V is TRBV7-2 and J is TRBJ2-3; maybe TRBD1 (5 bases). The germline V gene has CDR1 SGHTA and CDR2 FQGNSA. V lost 2 bases and J lost 3, with 9 bases in between. CDR3 length: 14 amino acids. CDR3 loop: CASSLSSGTDTQYF. The CDR3 DNA reads as TGTGCCAGCAGCTTAAGCTCAGGGACAGATACGCAGTATTTT. The complete variable domain, with remaining parts taken from reference TRBV7-2 and TRBJ2-3, reads GAGVSQSPSNKVTEKGKDVELRCDPISGHTALYWYRQSLGQGLEFLIYFQGNSAPDKSGLPSDRFSAERTGGSVSTLTIQRTQQEDSAVYLCASSLSSGTDTQYFGPGTRLTVL.

This clonotype was recorded a few times. The CDR3 loop reads CASSRSTGGPVTDTQYF. Written as DNA, the CDR3 is TGCGCCAGCAGCCGAAGTACGGGAGGGCCCGTCACAGATACGCAGTATTTT. J is TRBJ2-3 and V is TRBV4-3; 8 bases fit TRBD2. This CDR3 has 17 residues. J lost 2 bases, V lost 4 bases, and 11 bases had no gene match. CDR1 and CDR2 (germline): LGHNA, YSLEER.

This chain joins TRBV7-2 and TRBJ2-1, with 8 bases fitting TRBD2. The trim removed 1 base at V and 2 bases at J, leaving 4 bases unmatched. Per germline, CDR1 SGHTA and CDR2 FQGNSA. The CDR3 runs 16 residues. The CDR3 sequence: CASSLVAGQTYNEQFF. As DNA, the CDR3 is TGTGCCAGCAGCTTAGTAGCGGGGCAAACCTACAATGAGCAGTTCTTC.

The rearrangement uses TRBV20-1 and TRBJ1-2; D perhaps matches TRBD1 (5 bases). Germline V gene lookup returns CDR1 DFQATT and CDR2 SNEGSKA (reference sequence). This CDR3 comprises 14 residues. Trimming stripped 1 base from V and 6 bases from J, with 15 bases between. In DNA, the CDR3 is TGCAGTGCTAGAGTCCTGTTGGGGGTTGATGGCTACACCTTC. Amino acid sequence: CSARVLLGVDGYTF.

Concerning this clonotype itself: The junction shows a germline mismatch at one end, possibly a read error. The V and J genes are TRBV5-8 and TRBJ2-5; perhaps TRBD2 as D (5 bases). Near its end, the DNA agrees better with TRBJ2-4, so the J call may be wrong. This CDR3 spans 15 amino acids. The germline gives CDR1 SGHTS, CDR2 YDEGEE. This CDR3 reads CASSLVRGTKDIQYF. CDR3 nucleotide sequence: TGTGCCAGCAGCTTGGTTCGGGGAACCAAAGACATTCAGTACTTC.

V is TRBV20-1 and J is TRBJ1-6, with D maybe TRBD1 (6 bases). The CDR3 is made up of 15 amino acids. CDR1 and CDR2 (germline): DFQATT, SNEGSKA (reference sequence). Trimming shortened V by 5 bases and J by 6 bases, and 17 bases separated the two germline ends. CDR3 loop: CSAPSPTGANSPLHF. CDR3 DNA sequence: TGCAGTGCTCCCAGCCCGACAGGAGCTAATTCACCCCTCCACTTT.

The rearrangement uses TRBV6-5 and TRBJ2-7; 12 positions agree with TRBD2. The J call is in doubt because the DNA end fits TRBJ2-4 better. Germline assignment: CDR1 MNHEY and CDR2 SVGAGI. The CDR3 runs 15 residues. The CDR3 region is CASSPSTSGRNIQYF. As DNA, the CDR3 is TGTGCCAGCAGTCCCTCGACTAGCGGGAGAAACATTCAGTACTTC.

CDR3 sequence: CASSSLAGGRDEQFF. The CDR3 nucleotides are TGTGCCAGCAGCTCCCTTGCGGGAGGGAGGGATGAGCAGTTCTTC. The rearrangement links TRBV11-2 to TRBJ2-1; 9 bases map to TRBD2. CDR1 SGHAT and CDR2 FQNNGV come from the germline V gene. The V segment lost 4 bases and the J segment 8 bases; nucleotides outside the gene matches: 9. This CDR3 region has 15 residues.

This chain joins TRBV4-1 and TRBJ2-7; D is perhaps TRBD1 (6 bases). The germline CDR1 and CDR2 sequences are MGHRA and YSYEKL. Trimming removed 1 base from V and 2 bases from J, with 12 bases in between. This CDR3 contains 15 residues. In DNA form, the CDR3 reads TGCGCCAGCAGCCAAGTGCCAGGGGATACCTACGAGCAGTACTTC. Protein: CASSQVPGDTYEQYF.

This clonotype was found a few times. The chain employs TRBV15 and TRBJ2-1, with D possibly matching TRBD2 (5 bases). Trimming took 6 bases from V and 0 from J, leaving 12 bases between them. The CDR3 has 15 residues. The germline gives CDR1 LNHNV, CDR2 YYDKDF (reference sequence). CDR3 sequence: CATRTMASSYNEQFF. CDR3 DNA: TGTGCCACCAGGACTATGGCGAGCTCCTACAATGAGCAGTTCTTC. Full variable domain (outside the CDR3, taken from reference TRBV15 and TRBJ2-1): DAMVIQNPRYQVTQFGKPVTLSCSQTLNHNVMYWYQQKSSQAPKLLFHYYDKDFNNEADTPDNFQSRRPNTSFCFLDIRSPGLGDTAMYLCATRTMASSYNEQFFGPGTRLTVL.

The chain uses TRBV12-3 or TRBV12-4 and TRBJ2-7; TRBD1 is a possible D gene (6 bases). Trimming left V 4 bases short and J 7 bases short, with 14 bases between. The CDR3 has 13 residues. The CDR3 bases are TGTGCCAGCAGTTCGTCAGGGGTTAGGGAGCAGTACTTC. Protein: CASSSSGVREQYF.

The chain links TRBV6-1 to TRBJ2-7; D is ambiguous. V was clipped by 8 bases and J by 0 bases, with 11 bases between them. From germline, CDR1 is MNHNS and CDR2 SASEGT. The CDR3 sequence is 13 residues long. The CDR3 protein is CASWDENSYEQYF. CDR3 nucleotides: TGTGCCAGCTGGGATGAAAACTCCTACGAGCAGTACTTC.